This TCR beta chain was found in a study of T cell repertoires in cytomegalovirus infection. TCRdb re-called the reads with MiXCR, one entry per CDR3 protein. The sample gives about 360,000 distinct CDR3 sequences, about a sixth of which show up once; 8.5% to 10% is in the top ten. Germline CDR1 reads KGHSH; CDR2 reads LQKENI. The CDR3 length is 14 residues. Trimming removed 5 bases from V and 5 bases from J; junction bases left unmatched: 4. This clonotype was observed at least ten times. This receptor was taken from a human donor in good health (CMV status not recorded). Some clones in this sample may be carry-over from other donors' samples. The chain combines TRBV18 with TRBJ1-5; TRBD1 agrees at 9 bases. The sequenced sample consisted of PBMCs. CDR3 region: CASSIRTGDQPQHF. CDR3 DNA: TGTGCCAGCTCAATCAGGACAGGGGATCAGCCCCAGCATTTT. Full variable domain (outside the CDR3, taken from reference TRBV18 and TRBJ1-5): NAGVMQNPRHLVRRRGQEARLRCSPMKGHSHVYWYRQLPEEGLKFMVYLQKENIIDESGMPKERFSAEFPKEGPSILRIQQVVRGDSAAYFCASSIRTGDQPQHFGDGTRLSIL.